This is a list of T cell receptor beta chains from one sample in a study of blood T cells in healthy people across ages. TCRdb called the 5' RACE reads again in MiXCR, with one record for every CDR3 protein. This table has about 1.7 million distinct CDR3 sequences, 28% appearing once. The sequencing input was blood. The receptors were gathered from a woman aged 25-40 years in good health. The CDR3 runs from the conserved cysteine through the conserved F or W. D genes are given only for firm matches. Some rows have no size entry. The others give once, few or many, or a class for an expanded clone.

J: TRBJ2-1; V: TRBV7-9; size: few; D: TRBD2; DNA: TGTGCCAGCAACTTAGCGGGGCGGGAATACAATGAGCAGTTCTTC; CDR3: CASNLAGREYNEQFF
J: TRBJ2-3; V: TRBV6-5; size: NA; D: TRBD1; DNA: TGTGCCAGCAGTTCTACCGGGACAGGGAGGCGTGCGCAGTATTTT; CDR3: CASSSTGTGRRAQYF
J: TRBJ2-3; V: TRBV4-3; size: few; D: NA; DNA: TGCGCCAGCAGCCCTGCGACAGACACAGATACGCAGTATTTT; CDR3: CASSPATDTDTQYF
J: TRBJ1-2; V: TRBV2; size: NA; D: NA; DNA: TGTGCCAGCAGTGATCTGGCTTATGGCTACACCTTC; CDR3: CASSDLAYGYTF
J: TRBJ2-3; V: TRBV24-1; size: few; D: TRBD2; DNA: TGTGCCACCAGTGATTTAACTAGCGGGGGGGAAACAGATACGCAGTATTTT; CDR3: CATSDLTSGGETDTQYF
J: TRBJ1-5; V: TRBV6-6; size: NA; D: NA; DNA: TGTGCCAGCAGTTACGAGGGGAGCAGCAATCAGCCCCAGCATTTT; CDR3: CASSYEGSSNQPQHF
J: TRBJ1-5; V: TRBV7-2; size: few; D: NA; DNA: TGTGCCAGCAGCTTAACCAGGGGAAACAATCAGCCCCAGCATTTT; CDR3: CASSLTRGNNQPQHF
J: TRBJ2-5; V: TRBV11-2; size: NA; D: NA; DNA: TGTGCCAGCAGACCCGAAGTCTATGGGGGGACCCAGTACTTC; CDR3: CASRPEVYGGTQYF
J: TRBJ2-1; V: TRBV20-1; size: few; D: TRBD2; DNA: TGCAGTGCTAGGCCTTCTAGCGGGGGGGGCGACAATGAGCAGTTCTTC; CDR3: CSARPSSGGGDNEQFF
J: TRBJ2-1; V: TRBV3-1; size: NA; D: TRBD2; DNA: TGTGCCAGCAGCCAAGGCCTAGCGGGAGTAGAGACCCAGTTCTTC; CDR3: CASSQGLAGVETQFF
J: TRBJ2-5; V: TRBV4-1; size: few; D: TRBD1; DNA: TGCGCCAGCAGCCGAACTCCCCGGGACAGGGCTACGGAGACCCAGTACTTC; CDR3: CASSRTPRDRATETQYF
J: TRBJ2-7; V: TRBV6-5; size: few; D: NA; DNA: TGTGCCAGCAGGGACTGGGGAAGGTACGAGCAGTACTTC; CDR3: CASRDWGRYEQYF
J: TRBJ1-2; V: TRBV4-1; size: few; D: TRBD1; DNA: TGCGCCAGCAGCCAAGCACAGGGGATTTCGGGCTACACCTTC; CDR3: CASSQAQGISGYTF
J: TRBJ2-5; V: TRBV5-1; size: NA; D: TRBD2; DNA: TGCGCCAGCAGCTTGTTCGGGGGGGGTCAGCAAGAGACCCAGTACTTC; CDR3: CASSLFGGGQQETQYF
J: TRBJ2-2; V: TRBV20-1; size: NA; D: TRBD2; DNA: TGCAGTGCTTCACTAGCGGGAGGGAACACCGGGGAGCTGTTTTTT; CDR3: CSASLAGGNTGELFF
J: TRBJ2-7; V: TRBV4-2; size: few; D: NA; DNA: TGTGCCAGCAGCCAAGAAAGGGGGGGATACGAGCAGTACTTC; CDR3: CASSQERGGYEQYF
J: TRBJ1-3; V: TRBV20-1; size: NA; D: NA; DNA: TGCAGTGCTAGAGATTACGAGGGACGGGACACCATATATTTT; CDR3: CSARDYEGRDTIYF
J: TRBJ1-2; V: TRBV5-1; size: many; D: NA; DNA: TGCGCCAGCAGCTTGGCCCGGGTCTATGGCTACACCTTC; CDR3: CASSLARVYGYTF
J: TRBJ2-3; V: TRBV7-2; size: NA; D: NA; DNA: TGTGCCAGCAGCCCCTACAGGACAGATACGCAGTATTTT; CDR3: CASSPYRTDTQYF
J: TRBJ1-2; V: TRBV5-1; size: many; D: NA; DNA: TGCGCCAGCAGCTTACGACCTAACTATGGCTACACCTTC; CDR3: CASSLRPNYGYTF
J: TRBJ2-5; V: TRBV12-3/TRBV12-4; size: many; D: TRBD2; DNA: TGCGCCAGCAGCTTCGCGGGGGGACAAGAGACCCAGTACTTC; CDR3: CASSFAGGQETQYF
J: TRBJ2-1; V: TRBV20-1; size: few; D: TRBD2; DNA: TGCAGTGCTAGACCTAGCGGCTCCTACAATGAGCAGTTCTTC; CDR3: CSARPSGSYNEQFF
J: TRBJ1-2; V: TRBV10-3; size: NA; D: NA; DNA: TGTGCCATCAGTACTCTTGCCACCTTC; CDR3: CAISTLATF
J: TRBJ2-7; V: TRBV5-1; size: NA; D: TRBD2; DNA: TGCGCCAGCAGCCCGGCCGGGACTAGCGGGAGGGCTTCCTACAATGAGCAGTACTTC; CDR3: CASSPAGTSGRASYNEQYF
J: TRBJ1-4; V: TRBV7-3; size: NA; D: TRBD1; DNA: TGTGCCAGCAGCCCTGGGGACAGTCTCACTAATGAAAAACTGTTTTTT; CDR3: CASSPGDSLTNEKLFF
J: TRBJ2-7; V: TRBV7-8; size: few; D: NA; DNA: TGTGCCAGCAGCCCGATGGCGGGGAGGACCCCCTACGAGCAGTACTTC; CDR3: CASSPMAGRTPYEQYF
J: TRBJ2-7; V: TRBV29-1; size: few; D: NA; DNA: TGCAGCGTTGAAGTGGGGTTCGACGAGCAGTACTTC; CDR3: CSVEVGFDEQYF
J: TRBJ2-5; V: TRBV12-3/TRBV12-4; size: NA; D: NA; DNA: TGTGCCAGCAGTTTTCAGGTTAAGGAGACCCAGTACTTC; CDR3: CASSFQVKETQYF
J: TRBJ1-1; V: TRBV10-3; size: few; D: NA; DNA: TGTGCCATCAGTGTCACGGGGCAGAGAACTGAAGCTTTCTTT; CDR3: CAISVTGQRTEAFF
J: TRBJ2-7; V: TRBV29-1; size: NA; D: NA; DNA: TGCAGCGTTGGGGCAGACTACGAGCAGGACTTC; CDR3: CSVGADYEQDF
J: TRBJ2-1; V: TRBV5-1; size: NA; D: TRBD2; DNA: TGCGCCAGCAGCCGGACGCGGGAGGGCCTCAATGAGCAGTTCTTC; CDR3: CASSRTREGLNEQFF
J: TRBJ1-5; V: TRBV6-6; size: NA; D: NA; DNA: TGTGCCAGCAGTTACATTAGACTGTATCAGCCCCAGCATTTT; CDR3: CASSYIRLYQPQHF
J: TRBJ2-1; V: TRBV7-2; size: few; D: NA; DNA: TGTGCCAGCAGAGGGGGAGGGGGGCTGGATGAGCAGTTCTTC; CDR3: CASRGGGGLDEQFF
J: TRBJ2-7; V: TRBV28; size: NA; D: NA; DNA: TGTGCCAGCAGTACAGATCCGGGACAAGTGCTTTTGTACTTC; CDR3: CASSTDPGQVLLYF
J: TRBJ2-5; V: TRBV11-2; size: NA; D: NA; DNA: TGTGCCAGCAGCTTAGGATGGGTCAGCTCCTACGGGCAGTACTTC; CDR3: CASSLGWVSSYGQYF
J: TRBJ2-5; V: TRBV7-9; size: NA; D: NA; DNA: TGTGCCAGCAGCTTAGGGGCAGCCCAGCAAGAGACCCAGTACTTC; CDR3: CASSLGAAQQETQYF
J: TRBJ2-7; V: TRBV3-1; size: many; D: TRBD1; DNA: TGTGCCAGCAGCCAAGATCAGGGGACAGCTTACGAGCAGTACTTC; CDR3: CASSQDQGTAYEQYF
J: TRBJ2-7; V: TRBV10-3; size: few; D: NA; DNA: TGTGCCATCAGTGGGGGGACATATTACAATGAGCAGTACTTC; CDR3: CAISGGTYYNEQYF
J: TRBJ1-2; V: TRBV7-2; size: few; D: NA; DNA: TGTGCCAGCAGCCCAGGAGGCTCCTCTAACTATGGCTACACCTTC; CDR3: CASSPGGSSNYGYTF
J: TRBJ2-6; V: TRBV29-1; size: few; D: NA; DNA: TGCAGCGTCCGACAAGCTGGAGCCAACGTCCTGACTTTC; CDR3: CSVRQAGANVLTF
J: TRBJ1-1; V: TRBV10-3; size: NA; D: NA; DNA: TGTGCCATCAGAACTTCAGGGGACACTGAAGCTTTCTTT; CDR3: CAIRTSGDTEAFF
J: TRBJ2-2; V: TRBV20-1; size: few; D: TRBD2; DNA: TGCAGTGCTAGACGTCCAGGACTAGCGGGGGGTGGCGGGGAGCTGTTTTTT; CDR3: CSARRPGLAGGGGELFF
J: TRBJ2-1; V: TRBV11-2; size: few; D: TRBD2; DNA: TGTGCCAGCAGCTTAGAAAGTGGCGGGGGCTCCTACAATGAGCAGTTCTTC; CDR3: CASSLESGGGSYNEQFF
J: TRBJ2-7; V: TRBV6-6; size: NA; D: TRBD2; DNA: TGTGCCAGCATTGCCAAGCGGGAGAGTCGCGAGCAGTACTTC; CDR3: CASIAKRESREQYF
J: TRBJ2-7; V: TRBV3-1; size: NA; D: NA; DNA: TGTGCCAGCAGCCAAGTCTACAAATCGCTCATCTACGAGCAGTACTTC; CDR3: CASSQVYKSLIYEQYF
J: TRBJ1-2; V: TRBV7-2; size: NA; D: NA; DNA: TGTGCCAGCAGCTTCGGGAGGGGGGGAGGTGGTCAAACGTCGGGCTACACCTTC; CDR3: CASSFGRGGGGQTSGYTF
J: TRBJ2-5; V: TRBV15; size: NA; D: TRBD2; DNA: TGTGCCACCAGCCCGGGGGGTATAGAGACCCAGTACTTC; CDR3: CATSPGGIETQYF
J: TRBJ1-1; V: TRBV5-1; size: few; D: NA; DNA: TGCGCCAGCAGCTCGGACGGCCCTGAAGCTTTCTTT; CDR3: CASSSDGPEAFF
J: TRBJ1-2; V: TRBV2; size: NA; D: NA; DNA: TGTGCCAGCAGTGAGCGGACAGCTGGCTACACCTTC; CDR3: CASSERTAGYTF
J: TRBJ1-2; V: TRBV20-1; size: few; D: NA; DNA: TGCAGTGCTCCGCTCCCAGGGATGGGTGGCTACACCTTC; CDR3: CSAPLPGMGGYTF